The 12 T cell receptor beta chains listed next were all sequenced from one sample in a study of blood T cell repertoires in COVID-19 (TCRdb year 2020). The library was obtained by the immunoSEQ multiplex PCR assay. Held by TCRdb, this immuneACCESS table contains in-frame sequences only and omits some clones. Under half of the omission traces to an unresolved V gene where checked; the cause of the rest is unknown. This sample lists about 56,000 clones; approximately 80% were detected once. The top ten hold 10% to 15% of the sample. The material sequenced was peripheral blood. These receptors were collected from a woman of 80 years or more with acute or convalescent COVID-19.

V and J are TRBV10-3 and TRBJ2-7, with D perhaps matching TRBD1 (5 bases). CDR3 length equals 14 residues. V was clipped by 4 bases and J by 3 bases, with 13 bases between them. Germline lookup yields CDR1 ENHRY and CDR2 SYGVKD. DNA for the CDR3: TGTGCCATCAGTGCCTCGAGCGACAGCTACGAGCAGTACTTC. Translated: CAISASSDSYEQYF.

The gene calls are TRBV10-1 and TRBJ1-4; D is unresolved. CDR3 length: 12 residues. V gave up 3 bases and J gave up 6 bases, with 5 bases separating them. CDR1 is WNHNN and CDR2 is SYGVQD in the germline V gene (reference sequence). CDR3 sequence (DNA): TGCGCCAGCAGTGACCAGGATGAAAAACTGTTTTTT. The encoded protein is CASSDQDEKLFF.

Only a few counts were recorded for this clone. This chain uses TRBV3-1 (or the pseudogene TRBV3-2) with TRBJ1-5; no reliable D call. From germline, CDR1 is LGHDT and CDR2 YNNKEL (reference sequence). V gave up 1 base and J gave up 9 bases, with 13 bases separating them. This CDR3 comprises 14 residues. The CDR3 nucleotides read TGTGCCAGCAGCCAAGGAACTGTTGTTGGGCCCCAGCATTTT. Protein sequence: CASSQGTVVGPQHF.

The chain carries TRBV18 and TRBJ1-4; a weak D match, TRBD1 (6 bases). Germline CDR1 and CDR2: KGHSH and LQKENI. The V and J ends lost 3 bases and 0 bases respectively, with 11 bases between them. The CDR3 extends over 16 amino acids. The CDR3, as DNA: TGTGCCAGCTCACCTCGACAGGTTGCAACTAATGAAAAACTGTTTTTT. Protein: CASSPRQVATNEKLFF. Full variable domain (outside the CDR3, taken from reference TRBV18 and TRBJ1-4): NAGVMQNPRHLVRRRGQEARLRCSPMKGHSHVYWYRQLPEEGLKFMVYLQKENIIDESGMPKERFSAEFPKEGPSILRIQQVVRGDSAAYFCASSPRQVATNEKLFFGSGTQLSVL.

The chain couples TRBV6-5 to TRBJ1-1; 12 nucleotides align to TRBD1. The CDR3 is made up of 14 amino acids. The germline V gene encodes CDR1 MNHEY and CDR2 SVGAGI. The ends lost 6 bases at V and 6 bases at J; junction bases unmatched: 5. The DNA of the CDR3 is TGTGCCAGCAGCCGGGGACAGGGGGCGTCTGAAGCTTTCTTT. This codes for CASSRGQGASEAFF.

V gene TRBV6-5 combines with J gene TRBJ2-2; 12 bases are a match to TRBD2. Looked up from germline, CDR1 is MNHEY and CDR2 is SVGAGI. Losses at the gene ends were 7 bases for V and 6 bases for J; bases not matched to a gene: 6. The CDR3 has 15 amino acids. As DNA, the CDR3 is TGTGCCAGCACCTCCCTAGCGGGGGGGGCCGGGGAGCTGTTTTTT. It specifies CASTSLAGGAGELFF.

The chain couples TRBV7-9 to TRBJ1-5; D is perhaps TRBD1 (5 bases). CDR3 length: 13 amino acids. CDR1 SEHNR and CDR2 FQNEAQ come from the germline V gene (reference sequence). Trimming took off 3 bases at V and 7 bases at J, with 10 bases between the two ends. CDR3 in DNA: TGTGCCAGCAGCTTTAACACAGGACAGCCCCAGCATTTT. It encodes CASSFNTGQPQHF.

This clone was counted once. V and J are TRBV18 and TRBJ1-3; D remains unclear. V lost 5 bases and J lost 0, with 5 bases in between. The CDR3 runs to 13 residues. The germline V gene has CDR1 KGHSH and CDR2 LQKENI. In nucleotides, the CDR3 is TGTGCCAGCTCAGGCGGCTCTGGAAACACCATATATTTT. This codes for CASSGGSGNTIYF.

V and J are TRBV5-5 and TRBJ1-2; tentative D call: TRBD1 (6 bases). Per the germline V gene, CDR1 is SGHKS and CDR2 is YYEKEE (reference sequence). V was shortened by 4 bases and J by 7 bases, with 20 bases between the two germline ends. The CDR3 has 15 amino acids. Here the CDR3 reads CASSLAGTRRAGYTF. DNA for the CDR3: TGTGCCAGCAGCCTGGCCGGGACACGACGGGCTGGCTACACCTTC.

This clone was counted a single time. This chain joins TRBV5-1 and TRBJ1-1; D is unclear. Germline assignment: CDR1 SGHRS and CDR2 YFSETQ. Trimming shortened V by 5 bases and J by 2 bases, and 10 bases separated the two germline ends. The CDR3 has 13 amino acids. CDR3 DNA: TGCGCCAGCAGATTGACACCCAACACTGAAGCTTTCTTT. It codes for CASRLTPNTEAFF.

The CDR3 DNA is TGTGCCAGCACGGGCGGGCTGAACACTGAAGCTTTCTTT. Its protein product is CASTGGLNTEAFF. The V gene is TRBV6-6, the J gene TRBJ1-1; D is uncertain. The germline gives CDR1 MNHNY, CDR2 SVGAGI (reference sequence). This CDR3 comprises 13 residues. The germline V and J ends were trimmed by 7 bases and 0 bases, with 9 bases remaining between them.

This clone appeared a single time. J is TRBJ1-4 and V is TRBV9; D not resolved. Germline CDR1 SGDLS, CDR2 YYNGEE. Trimming left V 0 bases short and J 3 bases short, with 9 bases between. This CDR3 spans 15 amino acids. The CDR3 reads CASSVGGLANEKLFF. As DNA, the CDR3 is TGTGCCAGCAGCGTAGGTGGGCTGGCTAATGAAAAACTGTTTTTT.